The 5 T cell receptor beta chains below were found in one sample sequenced in a study of spatial heterogeneity in lung cancer. Time point defined: sample taken at primary tumor resection. Via MiXCR, TCRdb re-called the 5' RACE reads, giving one row per CDR3 protein. The data hold approximately 20,000 distinct CDR3 sequences, with 4.6% observed a single time. This sample comprised PBMCs, obtained at surgery. Receptors originate from a male donor with early-stage non-small cell lung cancer.

This clonotype was counted at least ten times. V gene TRBV4-3 combines with J gene TRBJ1-2, with TRBD1 matching over 7 bases. CDR1 and CDR2 from the germline V gene are LGHNA and YSLEER. There are 14 residues in the CDR3. J lost 5 bases, V lost 4 bases, and 7 bases had no gene match. CDR3 DNA sequence: TGCGCCAGCAGCCCAGACCGGACAGGTTATGGCTACACCTTC. The encoded protein is CASSPDRTGYGYTF.

This clonotype was detected many times. V and J are TRBV6-6 and TRBJ2-5, with 9 bases aligning to TRBD1. J lost 4 bases, V lost 7 bases, and 10 bases had no gene match. The germline CDR1 and CDR2 sequences are MNHNY and SVGAGI (reference sequence). This CDR3 region has 15 residues. CDR3: CASTEQGAVGETQYF. In nucleotides, the CDR3 is TGTGCCAGCACCGAACAGGGGGCGGTAGGAGAGACCCAGTACTTC.

This clonotype was seen at least ten times. The chain joins TRBV12-3 or TRBV12-4 to TRBJ1-2; 10 nucleotides agree with TRBD1. V gave up 5 bases and J gave up 1 base; unmatched junction bases: 4. There are 15 residues in the CDR3. This CDR3 reads CASSPDRGLNYGYTF. CDR3 nucleotides: TGTGCCAGCAGTCCCGACAGGGGGCTTAACTATGGCTACACCTTC.

This chain joins TRBV5-4 and TRBJ2-5, with TRBD2 matching 8 bases. The V gene's germline CDR1 is SGHNT and CDR2 YYREEE (reference sequence). J lost 1 base, V lost 0 bases, and 17 bases had no gene match. This CDR3 contains 20 residues. Here the CDR3 DNA reads TGTGCCAGCAGCTTGGCCAAAACTAGCGGAACTTCAGGGGTCCAAGAGACCCAGTACTTC. This codes for CASSLAKTSGTSGVQETQYF.

By share, this clonotype counts as medium-sized. The CDR3 DNA is TGTGCCAGTGCGACTAGCGGCTACAATGAGCAGTTCTTC. This codes for CASATSGYNEQFF. The chain links TRBV7-6 to TRBJ2-1; TRBD2 aligns across 9 bases. The V gene's germline CDR1 is SGHVS and CDR2 FNYEAQ. The V gene end was trimmed by 9 bases and the J gene end by 3 bases; junction bases not matched to a gene: 3. The CDR3 loop spans 13 amino acids.